The clone carrying this TCR beta chain came up a few times. Its cognate antigen is unknown. This entry is derived from a study of T cell repertoires in cytomegalovirus infection. Across the whole study: Selection of CMV epitopes for the study included recently identified HLA-C-restricted and well-studied HLA-B-restricted ones. Based on public TCR beta signatures, there were indications of CMV infection and of a matching HLA type.

Study results and limitations: Cumulative public TCR beta family frequency identified CMV carriers with the relevant HLA. Predominance within the ex vivo response was attributable to HLA-C-restricted CMV-specific TCR beta clonotypes.

The trim removed 6 bases at V and 0 bases at J, leaving 4 bases unmatched. Germline V gives CDR1 MNHEY, CDR2 SVGAGI. The CDR3 sequence is 15 residues long. TCRdb reprocessed the reads via MiXCR and lists one record per CDR3 protein. The sample contains around 140,000 distinct CDR3 sequences, more than 30% of which appear only once. This sequence was found in a human donor in good health (CMV status not recorded). Some clones in this sample may be carry-over from other donors' samples. The starting material was CD8+ T cells from cultured PBMCs, obtained from culture after CMV antigen stimulation. V gene TRBV6-5 combines with J gene TRBJ2-1; 8 bases align to TRBD2. For the CDR3, the DNA is TGTGCCAGCAGGCGGGGGGTTAGCTCCTACAATGAGCAGTTCTTC. As protein: CASRRGVSSYNEQFF.